This T cell receptor (beta chain) is drawn from a study of T cells expressing NK-cell markers. In the study overall: Cells sorted as CD3+CD56+NKG2C+, CD3+CD56+NKG2C- and CD3+CD56-NKG2C+ T cells supplied the TCR beta repertoires. With respect to HCMV, most of the eight sequenced donors were seropositive, and one was seronegative.

As for this clonotype: Its antigen is as yet unknown.

The CDR3 spans 14 residues. CDR1 and CDR2 (germline): SNHLY, FYNNEI. Study-wide results and limits: In four donors, dominant clonotypes made up 28.3-60.1% of CD3+CD56-NKG2C+ cells.

5'RACE template switching built TCR beta cDNA with unique molecular identifiers. TCRdb re-called the 5' RACE reads; every CDR3 protein appears as one record, without DNA. The table lists about 400,000 distinct CDR3 sequences. Specimen: blood T cells: a sorted CD56 or NKG2C T cell subset, CD4+ or CD8+ T cells, or bulk PBMC T cells (not recorded which). The receptor was isolated from a woman aged 45 to 65 in good health. The chain carries TRBV2 and TRBJ1-1. The CDR3 loop reads CASSEFVMNTEAFF.